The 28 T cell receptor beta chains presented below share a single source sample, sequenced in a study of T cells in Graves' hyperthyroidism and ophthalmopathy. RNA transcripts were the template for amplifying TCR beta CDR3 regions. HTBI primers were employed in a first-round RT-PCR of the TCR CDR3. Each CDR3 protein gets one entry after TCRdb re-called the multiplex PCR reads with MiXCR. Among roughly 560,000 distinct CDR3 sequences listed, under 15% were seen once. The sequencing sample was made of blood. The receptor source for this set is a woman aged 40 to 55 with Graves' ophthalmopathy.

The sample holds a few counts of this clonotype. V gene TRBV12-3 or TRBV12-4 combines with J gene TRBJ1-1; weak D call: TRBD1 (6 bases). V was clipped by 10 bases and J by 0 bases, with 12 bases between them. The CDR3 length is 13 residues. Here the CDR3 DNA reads TGTGCCACCACAGGGAGCATGAACACTGAAGCTTTCTTT. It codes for CATTGSMNTEAFF.

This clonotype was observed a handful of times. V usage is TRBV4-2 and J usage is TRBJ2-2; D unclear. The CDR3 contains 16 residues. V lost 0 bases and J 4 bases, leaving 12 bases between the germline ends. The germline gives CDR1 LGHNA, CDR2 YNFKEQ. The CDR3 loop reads CASSQEWVATTGELFF. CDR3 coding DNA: TGTGCCAGCAGCCAAGAGTGGGTCGCGACCACCGGGGAGCTGTTTTTT.

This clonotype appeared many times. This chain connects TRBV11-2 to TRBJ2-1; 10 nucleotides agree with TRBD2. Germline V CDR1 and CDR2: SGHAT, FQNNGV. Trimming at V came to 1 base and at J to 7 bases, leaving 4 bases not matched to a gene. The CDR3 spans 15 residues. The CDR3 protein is CASSLGAGGMNEQFF. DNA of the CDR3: TGTGCCAGCAGCTTAGGAGCGGGAGGGATGAATGAGCAGTTCTTC.

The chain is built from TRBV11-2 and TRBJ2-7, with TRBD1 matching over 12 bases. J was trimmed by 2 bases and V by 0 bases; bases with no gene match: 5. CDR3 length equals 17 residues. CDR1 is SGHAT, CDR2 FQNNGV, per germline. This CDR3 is CASSLEGTGGKAYEQYF. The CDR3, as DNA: TGTGCCAGCAGCTTAGAGGGGACAGGGGGCAAAGCCTACGAGCAGTACTTC.

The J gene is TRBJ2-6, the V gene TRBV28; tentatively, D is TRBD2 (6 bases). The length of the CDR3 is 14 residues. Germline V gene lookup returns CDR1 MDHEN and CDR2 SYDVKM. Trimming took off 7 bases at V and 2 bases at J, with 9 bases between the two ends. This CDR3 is CASKRVPGANVLTF. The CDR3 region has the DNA TGTGCCAGCAAGCGGGTGCCTGGGGCCAACGTCCTGACTTTC. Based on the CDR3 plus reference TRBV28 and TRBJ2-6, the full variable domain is DVKVTQSSRYLVKRTGEKVFLECVQDMDHENMFWYRQDPGLGLRLIYFSYDVKMKEKGDIPEGYSVSREKKERFSLILESASTNQTSMYLCASKRVPGANVLTFGAGSRLTVL.

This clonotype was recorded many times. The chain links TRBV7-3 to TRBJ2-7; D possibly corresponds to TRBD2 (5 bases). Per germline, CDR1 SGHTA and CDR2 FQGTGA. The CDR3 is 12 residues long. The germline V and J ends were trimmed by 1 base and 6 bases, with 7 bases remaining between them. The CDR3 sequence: CASSLRGFEQYF. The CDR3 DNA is TGTGCCAGCAGCTTAAGAGGGTTCGAGCAGTACTTC.

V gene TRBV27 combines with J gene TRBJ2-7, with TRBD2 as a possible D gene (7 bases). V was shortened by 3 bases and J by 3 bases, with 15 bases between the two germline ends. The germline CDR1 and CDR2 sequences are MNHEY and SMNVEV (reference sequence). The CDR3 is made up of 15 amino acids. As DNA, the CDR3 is TGTGCCAGCAGTTTGGAACCGGGGGGCCACTACGAGCAGTACTTC. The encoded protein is CASSLEPGGHYEQYF.

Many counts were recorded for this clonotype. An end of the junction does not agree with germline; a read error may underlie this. The CDR3 loop reads CASSYSGNSNMEGLHF. In nucleotides, the CDR3 is TGTGCCAGCAGTTACTCGGGAAACTCCAATATGGAGGGTTTGCACTTC. The V and J genes are TRBV6-5 and TRBJ2-7; TRBD2 might be the D (6 bases). Germline CDR1 is MNHEY and CDR2 is SVGAGI. CDR3 length: 16 residues.

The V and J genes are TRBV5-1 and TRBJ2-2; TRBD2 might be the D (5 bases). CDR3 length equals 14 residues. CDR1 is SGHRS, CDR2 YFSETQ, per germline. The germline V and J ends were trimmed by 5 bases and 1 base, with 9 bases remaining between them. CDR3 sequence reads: CASSEGVNTGELFF. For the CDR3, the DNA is TGCGCCAGCAGTGAGGGAGTGAACACCGGGGAGCTGTTTTTT.

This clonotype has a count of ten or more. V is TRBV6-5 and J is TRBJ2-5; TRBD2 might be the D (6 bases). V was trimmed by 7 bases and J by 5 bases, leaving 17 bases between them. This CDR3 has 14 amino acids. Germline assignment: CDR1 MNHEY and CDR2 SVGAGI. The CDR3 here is CASTAGTPRETQYF. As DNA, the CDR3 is TGTGCCAGCACGGCAGGGACTCCCCGCGAGACCCAGTACTTC.

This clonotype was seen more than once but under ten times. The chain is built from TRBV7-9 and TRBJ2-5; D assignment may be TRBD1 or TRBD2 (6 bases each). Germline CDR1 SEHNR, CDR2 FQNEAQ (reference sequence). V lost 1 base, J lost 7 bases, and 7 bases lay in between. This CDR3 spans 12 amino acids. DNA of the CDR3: TGTGCCAGCAGCTTAGAGGGGGGGACCCAGTACTTC. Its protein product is CASSLEGGTQYF. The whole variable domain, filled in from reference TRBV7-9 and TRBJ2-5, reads DTGVSQNPRHKITKRGQNVTFRCDPISEHNRLYWYRQTLGQGPEFLTYFQNEAQLEKSRLLSDRFSAERPKGSFSTLEIQRTEQGDSAMYLCASSLEGGTQYFGPGTRLLVL.

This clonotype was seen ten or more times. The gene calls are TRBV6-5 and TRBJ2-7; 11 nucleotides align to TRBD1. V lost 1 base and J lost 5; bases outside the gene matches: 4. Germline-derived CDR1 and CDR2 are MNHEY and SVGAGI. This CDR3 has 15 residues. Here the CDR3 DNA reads TGTGCCAGCAGTTACTGGACAGGGGGCGCGGACGAGCAGTACTTC. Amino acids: CASSYWTGGADEQYF.

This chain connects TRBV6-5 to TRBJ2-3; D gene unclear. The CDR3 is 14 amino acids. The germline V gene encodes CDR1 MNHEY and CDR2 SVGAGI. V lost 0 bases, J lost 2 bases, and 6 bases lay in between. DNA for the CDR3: TGTGCCAGCAGTTACTCACGGGTCACAGATACGCAGTATTTT. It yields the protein CASSYSRVTDTQYF.

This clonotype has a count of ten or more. The CDR3 region is CSAQQPGLDWETQYF. Written as DNA, the CDR3 is TGCAGTGCTCAGCAACCGGGACTAGATTGGGAGACCCAGTACTTC. This chain links TRBV20-1 with TRBJ2-5, with 8 nucleotides matching TRBD2. CDR1 and CDR2 from the germline V gene are DFQATT and SNEGSKA (reference sequence). The length of the CDR3 is 15 residues. Unmatched junction bases numbered 13, after V lost 5 bases and J lost 5 bases.

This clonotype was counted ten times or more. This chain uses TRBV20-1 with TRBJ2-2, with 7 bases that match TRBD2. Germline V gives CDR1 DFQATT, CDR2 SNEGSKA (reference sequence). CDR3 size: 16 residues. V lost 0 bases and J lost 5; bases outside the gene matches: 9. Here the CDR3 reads CSARDWGGDGTGELFF. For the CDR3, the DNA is TGCAGTGCTAGAGATTGGGGGGGAGACGGGACCGGGGAGCTGTTTTTT.

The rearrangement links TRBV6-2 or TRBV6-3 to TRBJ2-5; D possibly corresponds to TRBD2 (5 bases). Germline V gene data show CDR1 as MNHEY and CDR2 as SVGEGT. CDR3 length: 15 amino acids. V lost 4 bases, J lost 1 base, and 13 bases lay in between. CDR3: CASSSVSRGQETQYF. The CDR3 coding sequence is TGTGCCAGCAGTTCGGTCTCCCGGGGCCAAGAGACCCAGTACTTC.

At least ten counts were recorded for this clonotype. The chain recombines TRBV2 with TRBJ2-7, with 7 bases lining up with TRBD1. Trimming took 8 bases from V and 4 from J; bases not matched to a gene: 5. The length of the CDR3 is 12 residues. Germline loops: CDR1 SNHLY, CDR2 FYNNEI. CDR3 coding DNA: TGTGCCAGCCAGACGACAGGGTACGAGCAGTACTTC. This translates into CASQTTGYEQYF.

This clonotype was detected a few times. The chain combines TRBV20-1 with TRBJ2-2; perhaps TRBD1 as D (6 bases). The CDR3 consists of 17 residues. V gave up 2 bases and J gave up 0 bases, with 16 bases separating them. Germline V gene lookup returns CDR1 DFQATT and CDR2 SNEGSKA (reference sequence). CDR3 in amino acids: CSARLRPGQTNTGELFF. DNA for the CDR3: TGCAGTGCTAGACTCCGCCCGGGACAAACGAACACCGGGGAGCTGTTTTTT.

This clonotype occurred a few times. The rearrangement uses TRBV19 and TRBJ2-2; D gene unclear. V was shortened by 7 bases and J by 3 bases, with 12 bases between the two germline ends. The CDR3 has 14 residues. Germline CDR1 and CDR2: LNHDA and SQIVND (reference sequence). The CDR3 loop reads CASIGDPYTGELFF. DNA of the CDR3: TGTGCCAGTATTGGCGACCCATACACCGGGGAGCTGTTTTTT.

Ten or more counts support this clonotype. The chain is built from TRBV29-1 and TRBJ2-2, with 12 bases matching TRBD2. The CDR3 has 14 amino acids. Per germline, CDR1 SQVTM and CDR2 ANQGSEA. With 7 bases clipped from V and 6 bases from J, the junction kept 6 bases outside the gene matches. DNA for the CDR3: TGCAGCGGACGACTAGCGGGAGTCCCCGGGGAGCTGTTTTTT. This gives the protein CSGRLAGVPGELFF.

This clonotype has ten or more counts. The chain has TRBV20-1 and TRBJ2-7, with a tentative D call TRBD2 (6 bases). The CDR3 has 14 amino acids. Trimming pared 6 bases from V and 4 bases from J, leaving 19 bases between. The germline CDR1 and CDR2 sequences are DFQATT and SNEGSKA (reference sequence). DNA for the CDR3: TGCAGTGCCTTAGCGGAAGGGGTTTCGTACGAGCAGTACTTC. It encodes CSALAEGVSYEQYF.

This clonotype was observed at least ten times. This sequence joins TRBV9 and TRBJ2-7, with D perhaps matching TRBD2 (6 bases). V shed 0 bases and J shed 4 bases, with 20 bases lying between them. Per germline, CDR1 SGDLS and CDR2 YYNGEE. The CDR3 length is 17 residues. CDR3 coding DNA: TGTGCCAGCAGCGTAGGCTCGGGCGGGAAGGAAGGATACGAGCAGTACTTC. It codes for CASSVGSGGKEGYEQYF.

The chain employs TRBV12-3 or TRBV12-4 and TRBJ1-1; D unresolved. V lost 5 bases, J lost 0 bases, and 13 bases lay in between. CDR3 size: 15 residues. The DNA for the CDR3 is TGTGCCAGCAGTCACCTGACAAGCATGAACACTGAAGCTTTCTTT. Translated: CASSHLTSMNTEAFF.

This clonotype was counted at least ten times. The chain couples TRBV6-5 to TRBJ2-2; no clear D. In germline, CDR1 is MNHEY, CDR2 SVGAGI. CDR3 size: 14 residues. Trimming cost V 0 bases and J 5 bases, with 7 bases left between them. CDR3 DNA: TGTGCCAGCAGTTACTCGATGGATACCGGGGAGCTGTTTTTT. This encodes CASSYSMDTGELFF.

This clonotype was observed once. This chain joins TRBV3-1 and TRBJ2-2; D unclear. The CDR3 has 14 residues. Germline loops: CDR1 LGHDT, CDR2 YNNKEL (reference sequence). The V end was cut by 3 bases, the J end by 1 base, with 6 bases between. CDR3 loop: CASSQKGNTGELFF. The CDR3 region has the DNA TGTGCCAGCAGCCAGAAAGGGAACACCGGGGAGCTGTTTTTT.

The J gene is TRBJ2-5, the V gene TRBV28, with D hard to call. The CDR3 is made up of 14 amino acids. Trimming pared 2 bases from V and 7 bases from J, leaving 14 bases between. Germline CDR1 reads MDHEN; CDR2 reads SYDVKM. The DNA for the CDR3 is TGTGCCAGCAGTTTACGGGCCGGGTTGAGGACCCAGTACTTC. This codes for CASSLRAGLRTQYF.

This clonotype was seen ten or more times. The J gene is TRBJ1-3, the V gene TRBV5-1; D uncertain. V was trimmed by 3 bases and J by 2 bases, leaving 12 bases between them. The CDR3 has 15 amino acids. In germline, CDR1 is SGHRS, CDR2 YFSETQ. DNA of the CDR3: TGCGCCAGCAGCTCAGGCACCTACCCTGGAAACACCATATATTTT. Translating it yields CASSSGTYPGNTIYF.

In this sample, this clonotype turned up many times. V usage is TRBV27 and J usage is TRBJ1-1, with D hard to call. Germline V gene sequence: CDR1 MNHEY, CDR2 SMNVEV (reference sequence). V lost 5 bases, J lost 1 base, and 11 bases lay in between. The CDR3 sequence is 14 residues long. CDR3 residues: CASSLRRQNTEAFF. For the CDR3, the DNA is TGTGCCAGCAGTCTCCGGCGACAGAACACTGAAGCTTTCTTT.